Below are 2 T cell receptor beta chains sequenced from a single sample in a study of T cell repertoires in cytomegalovirus infection. TCRdb reprocessed the reads with MiXCR, giving one entry per CDR3 protein. The sample contains about 920,000 distinct CDR3 sequences, 30% to 40% of which appear only once. For these receptors, no antigen is known. The source was cultured CD8+ T cells from PBMCs, collected from culture after CMV antigen stimulation. The source of these receptors is a human donor in good health (CMV status not recorded). Some clones in this sample may be carry-over from other donors' samples.

V gene TRBV4-3 combines with J gene TRBJ2-1; 8 nucleotides line up with TRBD2. J was trimmed by 5 bases and V by 6 bases; bases with no gene match: 9. In germline, CDR1 is LGHNA, CDR2 YSLEER. This CDR3 contains 15 residues. The CDR3 coding sequence is TGCGCCAGCAGTCCGGGAGCGGGGGTGGACAATGAGCAGTTCTTC. This translates into CASSPGAGVDNEQFF.

At least ten counts were recorded for this clonotype. The genes are TRBV6-1 and TRBJ2-6, with 10 bases matching TRBD1. The CDR3 loop spans 17 amino acids. The germline V gene has CDR1 MNHNS and CDR2 SASEGT. Trimming cost V 5 bases and J 3 bases; bases outside gene matches: 7. CDR3 sequence reads: CASSRQGAIGGANVLTF. CDR3 sequence (DNA): TGTGCCAGCAGTCGACAGGGGGCAATAGGTGGGGCCAACGTCCTGACTTTC.